These 25 T cell receptor beta chains came from one sample sequenced in a study of blood T cell repertoires in COVID-19. The protocol was immunoSEQ multiplex PCR, while the TCRdb copy is restricted to in-frame clones and leaves out a portion. The sample holds about 220,000 clones; roughly 82% are singletons and the top ten take approximately 10%. Sequencing used peripheral blood. The receptors come from a man aged 50 to 60 with active or convalescent COVID-19.

This chain links TRBV4-1 with TRBJ1-5, with TRBD1 matching 8 bases. Germline V gene lookup returns CDR1 MGHRA and CDR2 YSYEKL. This CDR3 has 16 amino acids. With 2 bases clipped from V and 9 bases from J, the junction kept 12 bases outside the gene matches. CDR3 region: CASSQTRGLGRRPQHF. CDR3 sequence (DNA): TGCGCCAGCAGCCAAACCAGGGGGCTCGGTAGGAGGCCCCAGCATTTT.

V is TRBV6-6 and J is TRBJ1-1; D is perhaps TRBD1 (6 bases). Germline CDR1 MNHNY, CDR2 SVGAGI (reference sequence). Trimming removed 5 bases from V and 4 bases from J, with 11 bases in between. The CDR3 has 13 residues. The CDR3 is CASSSQGLTEAFF. CDR3 DNA: TGTGCCAGCAGTAGTCAGGGGCTCACTGAAGCTTTCTTT.

The rearrangement uses TRBV15 and TRBJ1-3; no reliable D call. The CDR3 consists of 15 residues. Trimming pared 0 bases from V and 0 bases from J, leaving 6 bases between. CDR1 and CDR2 (germline): LNHNV, YYDKDF (reference sequence). CDR3 residues: CATSRDSVSGNTIYF. CDR3 coding DNA: TGTGCCACCAGCAGAGATTCAGTCTCTGGAAACACCATATATTTT.

This chain connects TRBV7-6 to TRBJ1-6, with D possibly being TRBD1 (6 bases). The length of the CDR3 is 14 residues. CDR1 and CDR2 from the germline V gene are SGHVS and FNYEAQ. Trimming removed 4 bases from V and 8 bases from J, with 12 bases in between. The CDR3 DNA follows: TGTGCCAGCAGCTCCGGACAGTATGATTCACCCCTCCACTTT. Protein product: CASSSGQYDSPLHF.

The genes are TRBV3-1 (or the pseudogene TRBV3-2) and TRBJ2-5; possibly TRBD1 for D (6 bases). Germline CDR1 and CDR2: LGHDT and YNNKEL (reference sequence). This CDR3 contains 16 residues. The V gene lost 1 base and the J gene lost 8 bases, with 20 bases spanning the gap. CDR3 loop: CASSQGQDHGGDTQYF. The CDR3 DNA sequence: TGTGCCAGCAGCCAAGGACAGGATCACGGCGGTGATACCCAGTACTTC.

The V gene is TRBV7-9, the J gene TRBJ2-2; the match to TRBD1 covers 8 bases. The CDR3 contains 19 residues. The germline CDR1 and CDR2 sequences are SEHNR and FQNEAQ (reference sequence). V was clipped by 0 bases and J by 0 bases; unmatched bases: 9. The chain's CDR3 is CASSLAGRGLRANTGELFF. The CDR3 DNA is TGTGCCAGCAGCTTAGCGGGCAGGGGGCTTCGGGCGAACACCGGGGAGCTGTTTTTT.

The chain employs TRBV6-5 and TRBJ1-2; 8 nucleotides line up with TRBD1. The CDR3 is 14 residues long. V shed 2 bases and J 7 bases; nucleotides not matched to a gene: 6. Germline-derived CDR1 and CDR2 are MNHEY and SVGAGI. CDR3: CASSYSRGHGGYTF. The CDR3 DNA is TGTGCCAGCAGTTACAGCAGGGGGCATGGTGGCTACACCTTC.

V and J are TRBV3-1 (or the pseudogene TRBV3-2) and TRBJ1-3; 7 nucleotides line up with TRBD1. V dropped 5 bases and J dropped 5; count of bases not matched to a gene: 6. Germline lookup yields CDR1 LGHDT and CDR2 YNNKEL (reference sequence). CDR3 size: 14 residues. CDR3 sequence reads: CASSFGTVRNTIYF. The CDR3 nucleotides read TGTGCCAGCAGCTTTGGGACAGTGAGAAACACCATATATTTT.

V and J are TRBV29-1 and TRBJ2-1; TRBD1 matches at 8 bases. Germline V gives CDR1 SQVTM, CDR2 ANQGSEA. With V trimmed by 3 bases and J by 10 bases, 11 bases remained unmatched. The CDR3 totals 14 residues. CDR3 residues: CSVDPGQGYEEQFF. The CDR3 coding sequence is TGCAGCGTTGATCCAGGACAGGGTTATGAGGAGCAGTTCTTC.

This chain uses TRBV6-6 with TRBJ1-4; 7 bases are shared with TRBD1. This CDR3 spans 14 amino acids. Losses at the gene ends were 6 bases for V and 5 bases for J; bases not matched to a gene: 6. The germline gives CDR1 MNHNY, CDR2 SVGAGI (reference sequence). The CDR3 protein is CASSPGTVNEKLFF. CDR3 nucleotides: TGTGCCAGCAGCCCCGGGACAGTCAATGAAAAACTGTTTTTT.

The gene calls are TRBV7-2 and TRBJ2-2, with D perhaps matching TRBD2 (6 bases). The CDR3 consists of 16 residues. Germline CDR1 reads SGHTA; CDR2 reads FQGNSA. Between the trimmed V and J ends, which lost 7 bases and 5 bases, there was a span of 20 bases. The CDR3, as DNA: TGTGCCAGCACCCCCCTGGCAGGGACTGTAACCGGGGAGCTGTTTTTT. As protein: CASTPLAGTVTGELFF.

This chain joins TRBV29-1 and TRBJ2-7; 7 positions match TRBD1. The junction had 5 bases not matched to a gene; V was cut back by 1 base and J by 5 bases. This CDR3 region has 13 residues. Germline lookup yields CDR1 SQVTM and CDR2 ANQGSEA. The DNA for the CDR3 is TGCAGCGTTGAAGGACGACAGGGCCACGAGCAGTACTTC. Translation gives CSVEGRQGHEQYF.

The V and J genes are TRBV24-1 and TRBJ2-3; D uncertain. Per germline, CDR1 KGHDR and CDR2 SFDVKD. Trimming removed 1 base at V and 2 bases at J, with 12 bases between. CDR3 length: 16 amino acids. The CDR3 region has the DNA TGTGCCACCAGTGATTTCGGCGGAGATTCCACAGATACGCAGTATTTT. Its protein product is CATSDFGGDSTDTQYF.

The CDR3 reads CASSVLAGGVWETQYF. The CDR3 coding sequence is TGTGCCAGCAGCGTATTAGCGGGGGGAGTATGGGAGACCCAGTACTTC. This chain links TRBV9 with TRBJ2-5; TRBD2 aligns across 10 bases. CDR3 length equals 16 residues. Germline V CDR1 and CDR2: SGDLS, YYNGEE. Unmatched junction bases numbered 8, after V lost 1 base and J lost 5 bases.

This clone occurred once. The chain employs TRBV4-2 and TRBJ2-5; 8 positions agree with TRBD2. The germline V gene has CDR1 LGHNA and CDR2 YNFKEQ. The V and J ends lost 4 bases and 0 bases, in that order; junction bases with no gene match: 7. The CDR3 covers 16 residues. The CDR3: CASSPRLAQYQETQYF. The CDR3, as DNA: TGTGCCAGCAGCCCCCGACTAGCGCAGTACCAAGAGACCCAGTACTTC.

The chain is built from TRBV5-4 and TRBJ1-3; TRBD1 agrees at 8 bases. V lost 4 bases, J lost 3 bases, and 6 bases stayed unmatched. The germline V gene has CDR1 SGHNT and CDR2 YYREEE (reference sequence). There are 15 residues in the CDR3. CDR3 coding DNA: TGTGCCAGCAGCCTACAGGGGGTTCATGGAAACACCATATATTTT. Translated: CASSLQGVHGNTIYF.

The table lists this clone with a few counts. The chain carries TRBV19 and TRBJ1-1; D might be TRBD1 (5 bases). Trimming left V 8 bases short and J 8 bases short, with 18 bases between. Germline CDR1 LNHDA, CDR2 SQIVND (reference sequence). The length of the CDR3 is 13 residues. The CDR3 sequence is CASAPREGREAFF. DNA for the CDR3: TGTGCCAGTGCCCCTCGGGAGGGGAGAGAAGCTTTCTTT.

The chain combines TRBV11-2 with TRBJ1-1; weak D call: TRBD1 (5 bases). CDR1 is SGHAT, CDR2 FQNNGV, per germline. CDR3 length equals 15 residues. The V end was cut by 4 bases, the J end by 5 bases, with 17 bases between. The CDR3 nucleotides read TGTGCCAGCAGCTCCGTACGGGGGGTGAGGACTGAAGCTTTCTTT. It specifies CASSSVRGVRTEAFF.

This sequence joins TRBV11-2 and TRBJ1-1, with a tentative D call TRBD1 (5 bases). Trimming removed 6 bases at V and 11 bases at J, with 13 bases between. From germline, CDR1 is SGHAT and CDR2 FQNNGV. There are 11 residues in the CDR3. CDR3 sequence reads: CASSWGVGAFF. The CDR3 DNA sequence: TGTGCCAGCAGTTGGGGCGTGGGGGCTTTCTTT.

This chain uses TRBV21-1 with TRBJ2-7; the D call TRBD2 from the table was never checked on the DNA. TRBV21-1 is given as a pseudogene. This CDR3 has 14 residues. CDR3 DNA sequence: TGTGCCAACCCGACTAGCGGGAGTGTGCGCGAGCAGTACTTC. Its translation: CANPTSGSVREQYF.

The chain couples TRBV7-2 to TRBJ1-1, with 7 positions matching TRBD1. This CDR3 is 13 amino acids long. CDR1 is SGHTA and CDR2 is FQGNSA in the germline V gene. The V gene end was trimmed by 4 bases and the J gene end by 4 bases; junction bases not matched to a gene: 3. This chain's CDR3 is CASSYRQGTEAFF. DNA of the CDR3: TGTGCCAGCAGCTACCGACAGGGCACTGAAGCTTTCTTT.

The chain has TRBV5-6 and TRBJ2-7, with 10 bases matching TRBD1. Trimming at V came to 1 base and at J to 1 base, leaving 2 bases not matched to a gene. The CDR3 spans 15 residues. The V gene's germline CDR1 is SGHDT and CDR2 YYEEEE. CDR3 region: CASSLLGQGSYEQYF. In nucleotides, the CDR3 is TGTGCCAGCAGCTTGCTGGGACAGGGGTCCTACGAGCAGTACTTC. The full variable domain, its missing parts supplied by reference TRBV5-6 and TRBJ2-7, is DAGVTQSPTHLIKTRGQQVTLRCSPKSGHDTVSWYQQALGQGPQFIFQYYEEEERQRGNFPDRFSGHQFPNYSSELNVNALLLGDSALYLCASSLLGQGSYEQYFGPGTRLTVT.

CDR3 bases: TGTGCCAGCAGAGGACTAGCGGGATTAACCGGGGAGCTGTTTTTT. This sequence encodes CASRGLAGLTGELFF. The V call is TRBV7-2, the J call TRBJ2-2; TRBD2 matches at 12 bases. Germline lookup yields CDR1 SGHTA and CDR2 FQGNSA. Trimming took 6 bases from V and 5 from J; bases not matched to a gene: 4. The CDR3 consists of 15 residues.

This clone occurred a few times. The chain joins TRBV2 to TRBJ2-6; 12 bases are a match to TRBD1. Germline lookup yields CDR1 SNHLY and CDR2 FYNNEI. V lost 4 bases, J lost 0 bases, and 13 bases stayed unmatched. This CDR3 is built from 21 residues. This chain's CDR3 is CASSAGSVWGQGASGANVLTF. DNA for the CDR3: TGTGCCAGCAGTGCGGGTTCAGTATGGGGACAGGGGGCCTCTGGGGCCAACGTCCTGACTTTC.

The CDR3 sequence: CASSIRTGGTDTQYF. The CDR3 DNA reads TGTGCCAGTAGTATCAGGACAGGGGGGACAGATACGCAGTATTTT. The rearrangement joins TRBV19 to TRBJ2-3; TRBD1 matches at 10 bases. V gave up 3 bases and J gave up 3 bases; unmatched junction bases: 3. CDR1 is LNHDA, CDR2 SQIVND, per germline (reference sequence). The CDR3 loop spans 15 amino acids. Full variable domain (outside the CDR3, taken from reference TRBV19 and TRBJ2-3): DGGITQSPKYLFRKEGQNVTLSCEQNLNHDAMYWYRQDPGQGLRLIYYSQIVNDFQKGDIAEGYSVSREKKESFPLTVTSAQKNPTAFYLCASSIRTGGTDTQYFGPGTRLTVL.